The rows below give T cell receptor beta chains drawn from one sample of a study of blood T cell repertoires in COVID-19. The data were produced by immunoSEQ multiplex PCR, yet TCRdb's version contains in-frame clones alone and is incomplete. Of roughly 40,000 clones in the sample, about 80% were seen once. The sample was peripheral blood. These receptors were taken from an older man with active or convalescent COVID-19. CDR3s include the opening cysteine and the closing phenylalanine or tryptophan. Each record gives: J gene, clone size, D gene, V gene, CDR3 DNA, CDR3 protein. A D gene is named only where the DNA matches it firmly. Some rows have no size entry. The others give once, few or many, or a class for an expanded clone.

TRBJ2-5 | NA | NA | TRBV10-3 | TGTGCCATCAGTGGAGGTCCTACCGGAGAGACCCAGTACTTC | CAISGGPTGETQYF
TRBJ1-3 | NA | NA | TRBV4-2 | TGTGCCAGCAGCCAAGAACAGGGAAACACCATATATTTT | CASSQEQGNTIYF
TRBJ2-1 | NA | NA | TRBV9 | TGTGCCAGCAGCGACGGGGTCAATGAGCAGTTCTTC | CASSDGVNEQFF
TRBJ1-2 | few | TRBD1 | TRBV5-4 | TGTGCCAGCAGCCCGGGACAGAGTTATGGCTACACCTTC | CASSPGQSYGYTF
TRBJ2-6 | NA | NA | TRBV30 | TGTGCCTGGAAGAAGGGGAACTCTGGGGCCAACGTCCTGACTTTC | CAWKKGNSGANVLTF
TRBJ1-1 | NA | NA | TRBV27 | TGTGCCAGCAGACAGGGTTGGAACACTGAAGCTTTCTTT | CASRQGWNTEAFF
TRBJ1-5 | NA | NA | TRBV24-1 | TGTGCCACCAGTGATCCCACTGGGCCCCAGCATTTT | CATSDPTGPQHF
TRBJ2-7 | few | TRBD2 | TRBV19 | TGTGCCAGTAGTCCGAGAGCGGGGGGTGACTCCTACGAGCAGTACTTC | CASSPRAGGDSYEQYF
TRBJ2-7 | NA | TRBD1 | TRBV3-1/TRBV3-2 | TGTGCCAGCAGCCAAGGGGGGACAGGGGGACTCGAGCAGTACTTC | CASSQGGTGGLEQYF
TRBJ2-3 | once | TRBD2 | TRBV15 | TGTGCCACTGCACTAGCGGGGGGATTAGATACGCAGTATTTT | CATALAGGLDTQYF
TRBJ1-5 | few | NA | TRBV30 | TGTGCCTGGAGTGTCCAGCGGAATCAGCCCCAGCATTTT | CAWSVQRNQPQHF
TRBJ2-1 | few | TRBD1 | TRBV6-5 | TGTGCCAGCAGATCGCCGGGACAGGCAAACAATGAGCAGTTCTTC | CASRSPGQANNEQFF
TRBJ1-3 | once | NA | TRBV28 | TGTGCCAGCAGCCCCAGTACTGGAAACACCATATATTTT | CASSPSTGNTIYF
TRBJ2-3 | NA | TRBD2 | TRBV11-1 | TGTGCCAGCAGCTTAAAGTGGCGGGGGTCAGATACGCAGTATTTT | CASSLKWRGSDTQYF
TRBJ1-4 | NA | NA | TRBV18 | TGTGCCAGCTCACCACGATCGGGAACTAGCGAAAAACTGTTTTTT | CASSPRSGTSEKLFF
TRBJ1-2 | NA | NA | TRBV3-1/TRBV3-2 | TGTGCCAGCAGCCTAGGGACATCAATACGCCTCTATGGCTACACCTTC | CASSLGTSIRLYGYTF
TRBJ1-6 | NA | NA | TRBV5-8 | TGTGCCAGCAGCCGCCGGGGGGGGCGGCATTCACCCCTCCACTTT | CASSRRGGRHSPLHF
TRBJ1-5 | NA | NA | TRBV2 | TGTGCCAGCAGTGAACGTTACAGAAGCAATCAGCCCCAGCATTTT | CASSERYRSNQPQHF
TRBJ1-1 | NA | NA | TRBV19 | TGTGCCAGTAGTAGTTTAGCAAACACTGAAGCTTTCTTT | CASSSLANTEAFF
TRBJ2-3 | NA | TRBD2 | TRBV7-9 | TGTGCCAGCAGCTTACCGGGACTAGCGGGGGCCCCAGATACGCAGTATTTT | CASSLPGLAGAPDTQYF
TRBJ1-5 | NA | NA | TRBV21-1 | TGTGCCAGCAGCAAAAAACTAGAGGGAACGCGCAATCAGCCCCAGCATTTT | CASSKKLEGTRNQPQHF
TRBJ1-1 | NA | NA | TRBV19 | TGTGCCAGTAGTATTTGGGGCGGAGATCTGACGGAATTGAACACTGAAGCTTTCTTT | CASSIWGGDLTELNTEAFF
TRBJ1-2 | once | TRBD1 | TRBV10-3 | TGTGCCATCAGTGAGGGCAGGGGGCAGCGGGGCTACACCTTC | CAISEGRGQRGYTF
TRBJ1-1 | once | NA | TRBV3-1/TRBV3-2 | TGTGCCAGCAGCCGGGCGAACACTGAAGCTTTCTTT | CASSRANTEAFF
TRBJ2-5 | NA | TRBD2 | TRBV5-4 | TGTGCCAGCAGCTCCCTAGCGGGGGGGAGGTTCCAAGAGACCCAGTACTTC | CASSSLAGGRFQETQYF
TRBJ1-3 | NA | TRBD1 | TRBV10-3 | TGTGCCAGCTCGACAGGGGGCTCTGGAAACACCATATATTTT | CASSTGGSGNTIYF
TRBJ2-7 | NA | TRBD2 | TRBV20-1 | TGCAGTGCTAGTCCCATAGCGGGGGGAGGCTCCCGCTCCTACGAGCAGTACTTC | CSASPIAGGGSRSYEQYF
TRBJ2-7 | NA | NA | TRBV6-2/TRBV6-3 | TGTGCCAGCAGCATCTCGGGGTACGAGCAGTACTTC | CASSISGYEQYF
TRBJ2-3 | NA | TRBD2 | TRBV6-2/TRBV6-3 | TGTGCCAGCAGTCCGGGACTAGCGGGGACAGATACGCAGTATTTT | CASSPGLAGTDTQYF
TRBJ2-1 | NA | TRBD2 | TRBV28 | TGTGCCAGCACGAGCGGGGATGGATTCAATGAGCAGTTCTTC | CASTSGDGFNEQFF
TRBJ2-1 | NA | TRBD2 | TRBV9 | TGTGCCAGCAGCGTAATAGGGACTAGCGGGGAACAGTTCTTC | CASSVIGTSGEQFF
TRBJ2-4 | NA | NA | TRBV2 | TGTGCCAGCAGTTTCAGGGGCGGGGGAAACATTCAGTACTTC | CASSFRGGGNIQYF
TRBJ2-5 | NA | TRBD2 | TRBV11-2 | TGTGCCAGCAGCTCCCCTAGCGGGGGAAGGGAGACCCAGTACTTC | CASSSPSGGRETQYF
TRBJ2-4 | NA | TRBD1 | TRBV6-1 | TGTGCCAGCAGTGAAGTTCCCACAGGGGTGTCCAAAAACATTCAGTACTTC | CASSEVPTGVSKNIQYF
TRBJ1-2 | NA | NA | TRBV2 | TGTGCCAGCAGTGTCGGTCGGTATGGCTACACCTTC | CASSVGRYGYTF
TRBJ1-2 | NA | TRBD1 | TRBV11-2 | TGTGCCAGCAGCCCACCGGGACAGGAGAACTATGGCTACACCTTC | CASSPPGQENYGYTF
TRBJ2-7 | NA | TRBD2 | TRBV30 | TGTGCCTGCAAGGCGGGGGGCAGGGAGGAGGACGAGCAGTACTTC | CACKAGGREEDEQYF
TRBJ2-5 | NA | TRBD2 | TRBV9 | TGTGCCAGCAGCCCTTTAGCGGGGGACCCGAAGGAGACCCAGTACTTC | CASSPLAGDPKETQYF
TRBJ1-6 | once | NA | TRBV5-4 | TGTGCCAGCAGCTTGAACAGATCACCCCTCCACTTT | CASSLNRSPLHF
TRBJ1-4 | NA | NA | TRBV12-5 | TGTGCTAGTGCCCGGGAGGGCCGTTCTGAAAAACTGTTTTTT | CASAREGRSEKLFF
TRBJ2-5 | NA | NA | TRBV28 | TGTGCCAGCAGAGAGGGAGTTCGCGCTGAGACCCAGTACTTC | CASREGVRAETQYF